Listed below are T cell receptor beta chains from one sample, sequenced in a study of blood T cells in healthy people across ages. TCRdb analysed the 5' RACE reads with MiXCR anew, one entry per CDR3 protein. Here the sample spans some 900,000 distinct CDR3 sequences, around 28% being singletons. Sequencing was performed on blood. Receptors were obtained from a woman older than 75 in good health. CDR3s include the opening cysteine and the closing phenylalanine or tryptophan. D genes are given only for firm matches. Only some rows state a clone size, as once, few, many or a class for expanded clones.

v_call: TRBV9
clone_size: many
d_call: NA
j_call: TRBJ2-3
cdr3_nt: TGTGCCAGCAGCGTAGAGGCTACCTCCACATGGGATACGCAGTATTTT
cdr3_aa: CASSVEATSTWDTQYF

v_call: TRBV15
clone_size: many
d_call: NA
j_call: TRBJ2-4
cdr3_nt: TGTGCCACCAGCAGAGAGCCGGCTGGGCGGAACTCAGCCAAAAACATTCAGTACTTC
cdr3_aa: CATSREPAGRNSAKNIQYF

v_call: TRBV9
clone_size: few
d_call: NA
j_call: TRBJ2-5
cdr3_nt: TGTGCCAGCAGCGCCGGACTGGCCGCGGAGACTCAGTACTTC
cdr3_aa: CASSAGLAAETQYF

v_call: TRBV3-1
clone_size: few
d_call: NA
j_call: TRBJ1-1
cdr3_nt: TGTGCCAGCAGCCAAGAAAGTTTCGGGTCTGACACTGAAGCTTTCTTT
cdr3_aa: CASSQESFGSDTEAFF

v_call: TRBV5-4
clone_size: NA
d_call: TRBD1
j_call: TRBJ1-4
cdr3_nt: TGTGCCAGCAGCCGCGGGACAGGCGCGAGTAATGAAAAACTGTTTTTT
cdr3_aa: CASSRGTGASNEKLFF

v_call: TRBV6-2/TRBV6-3
clone_size: many
d_call: NA
j_call: TRBJ2-5
cdr3_nt: TGTGCCAGCAGTTACTCTTCAAGGAGGGAGACCCAGTACTTC
cdr3_aa: CASSYSSRRETQYF

v_call: TRBV7-2
clone_size: many
d_call: NA
j_call: TRBJ2-5
cdr3_nt: TGTGCCAGCATCTACTCAGGGGGGCAAGAGACCCAGTACTTC
cdr3_aa: CASIYSGGQETQYF

v_call: TRBV6-2/TRBV6-3
clone_size: few
d_call: NA
j_call: TRBJ2-4
cdr3_nt: TGTGCCAGCAGGACTAGGGGGGTCTTAGCCAAAAACATTCAGTACTTC
cdr3_aa: CASRTRGVLAKNIQYF

v_call: TRBV6-1
clone_size: many
d_call: NA
j_call: TRBJ2-5
cdr3_nt: TGTGCCAGCAGTGAAAAAGGGGCTTCTGAGACCCAGTACTTC
cdr3_aa: CASSEKGASETQYF

v_call: TRBV7-2
clone_size: many
d_call: TRBD1
j_call: TRBJ1-6
cdr3_nt: TGTGCCAGCAGCCCACGGACAGGGGCTAGCTCCTATAATTCACCCCTCCACTTT
cdr3_aa: CASSPRTGASSYNSPLHF

v_call: TRBV2
clone_size: many
d_call: TRBD2
j_call: TRBJ2-1
cdr3_nt: TGTGCCAGCAGCGACCCTCCACATAGCGGGGGGCAGAATGAGCAGTTCTTC
cdr3_aa: CASSDPPHSGGQNEQFF

v_call: TRBV12-3/TRBV12-4
clone_size: many
d_call: TRBD1
j_call: TRBJ1-1
cdr3_nt: TGTGCCAGCAGTCTCAGGACAGGACCGAACACTGAAGCTTTCTTT
cdr3_aa: CASSLRTGPNTEAFF

v_call: TRBV7-9
clone_size: many
d_call: NA
j_call: TRBJ2-1
cdr3_nt: TGTGCCAGCAGCTTCGGAACAGGGCCCGTCTATGAGCAGTTCTTC
cdr3_aa: CASSFGTGPVYEQFF

v_call: TRBV11-2
clone_size: many
d_call: TRBD1
j_call: TRBJ2-1
cdr3_nt: TGTGCCAGCAGCCCGGGACAGAAATCCTACAATGAGCAGTTCTTC
cdr3_aa: CASSPGQKSYNEQFF

v_call: TRBV10-2
clone_size: NA
d_call: NA
j_call: TRBJ2-5
cdr3_nt: TGCGCCATTTCGGGGGGCCAGGGAGAGACCCAGTACTTC
cdr3_aa: CAISGGQGETQYF

v_call: TRBV7-9
clone_size: NA
d_call: TRBD1
j_call: TRBJ2-4
cdr3_nt: TGTGCCAGCAGCCCGAGGACAGGATCCCTCGACATTCAGTACTTC
cdr3_aa: CASSPRTGSLDIQYF

v_call: TRBV20-1
clone_size: few
d_call: NA
j_call: TRBJ2-2
cdr3_nt: TGCAGTGCAACTGGGGGCGGGGAGCTGTTTTTT
cdr3_aa: CSATGGGELFF

v_call: TRBV6-2/TRBV6-3
clone_size: NA
d_call: TRBD2
j_call: TRBJ2-7
cdr3_nt: TGTGCCAGCAGTCCCCTATCGCTGGGTAGCGGGGGGGAGGGCTCCTACAATGAGCAGTACTTC
cdr3_aa: CASSPLSLGSGGEGSYNEQYF

v_call: TRBV7-2
clone_size: NA
d_call: TRBD2
j_call: TRBJ2-1
cdr3_nt: TGTGCCAGCAGACTACGGGGGGGCGCTCCGCGGAATGAGCAGTTCTTC
cdr3_aa: CASRLRGGAPRNEQFF

v_call: TRBV12-3/TRBV12-4
clone_size: NA
d_call: TRBD2
j_call: TRBJ2-3
cdr3_nt: TGTGCCAGCAGTTGTAGGGCGGGGGAAGATACGCAGTATTTT
cdr3_aa: CASSCRAGEDTQYF

v_call: TRBV3-1
clone_size: many
d_call: NA
j_call: TRBJ2-7
cdr3_nt: TGTGCCAGCAGCCAAGGGTTGGGGGCGACCTACGAGCAGTACTTC
cdr3_aa: CASSQGLGATYEQYF

v_call: TRBV6-2/TRBV6-3
clone_size: few
d_call: NA
j_call: TRBJ2-7
cdr3_nt: TGTGCCAGCAGTTCGAGGGGAAGATCCTACAATGAGCAGTACTTC
cdr3_aa: CASSSRGRSYNEQYF

v_call: TRBV7-9
clone_size: NA
d_call: NA
j_call: TRBJ1-2
cdr3_nt: TGTGCCAGCAGCTTGAACAGTAACTATGGCTACACCTTC
cdr3_aa: CASSLNSNYGYTF

v_call: TRBV5-1
clone_size: many
d_call: NA
j_call: TRBJ1-5
cdr3_nt: TGTGCCAGCAGCTTAGGCGGGGGCAATCAGCCCCAGCATTTT
cdr3_aa: CASSLGGGNQPQHF

v_call: TRBV20-1
clone_size: many
d_call: NA
j_call: TRBJ2-1
cdr3_nt: TGCAGTGCCGTACGGCCATACAATGAGCAGTTCTTC
cdr3_aa: CSAVRPYNEQFF

v_call: TRBV6-5
clone_size: NA
d_call: NA
j_call: TRBJ2-1
cdr3_nt: TGTGCCAGCACCCCCGTGAGTGTTCTGGGTGAGCAGTTCTTC
cdr3_aa: CASTPVSVLGEQFF

v_call: TRBV5-1
clone_size: many
d_call: NA
j_call: TRBJ2-3
cdr3_nt: TGCGCCAGCAGCTTACGTGACCGCGATACGCAGTATTTT
cdr3_aa: CASSLRDRDTQYF

v_call: TRBV15
clone_size: many
d_call: NA
j_call: TRBJ2-7
cdr3_nt: TGTGCCACCAGCAGAGGGTTAGGGCAGTACTTC
cdr3_aa: CATSRGLGQYF

v_call: TRBV6-5
clone_size: NA
d_call: NA
j_call: TRBJ1-3
cdr3_nt: TGTGCCAGCAGACCACGAGCGACTGGAAACACCATATATTTT
cdr3_aa: CASRPRATGNTIYF

v_call: TRBV12-3/TRBV12-4
clone_size: many
d_call: NA
j_call: TRBJ2-1
cdr3_nt: TGTGCCAGCAGTTTGACCGTTTCCGCCCTGTTCTTC
cdr3_aa: CASSLTVSALFF

v_call: TRBV6-5
clone_size: NA
d_call: NA
j_call: TRBJ1-1
cdr3_nt: TGTGCCAGCAGTTACGCCCAAAACACTGAAGCTTTCTTT
cdr3_aa: CASSYAQNTEAFF

v_call: TRBV6-5
clone_size: NA
d_call: TRBD1
j_call: TRBJ2-7
cdr3_nt: TGTGCCAGCGGTAGAGGACAGGGCTCCTACGAGCAGTACTTC
cdr3_aa: CASGRGQGSYEQYF

v_call: TRBV12-3/TRBV12-4
clone_size: many
d_call: NA
j_call: TRBJ1-2
cdr3_nt: TGTGCCAGCAGTTTCTCCCACAGGGAATATGGCTACACCTTC
cdr3_aa: CASSFSHREYGYTF

v_call: TRBV7-2
clone_size: many
d_call: TRBD1
j_call: TRBJ1-2
cdr3_nt: TGTGCCAGCAGCTTGGGACAGACGCCTACCCACGGCTACACCTTC
cdr3_aa: CASSLGQTPTHGYTF

v_call: TRBV6-2/TRBV6-3
clone_size: NA
d_call: TRBD2
j_call: TRBJ2-5
cdr3_nt: TGTGCCAGCAGTGGGTCGTCAGCGGGGAGGGAGACCCAGTACTTC
cdr3_aa: CASSGSSAGRETQYF

v_call: TRBV2
clone_size: many
d_call: NA
j_call: TRBJ2-7
cdr3_nt: TGTGCCAGCAGCGTAAATCCCGTCTTGGGGTCCTACGAGCAGTACTTC
cdr3_aa: CASSVNPVLGSYEQYF

v_call: TRBV5-4
clone_size: NA
d_call: TRBD2
j_call: TRBJ2-3
cdr3_nt: TGCGCCAGCAGCAGGGCGGGGGGGCCTCAAGATACGCAGTATTTT
cdr3_aa: CASSRAGGPQDTQYF

v_call: TRBV29-1
clone_size: few
d_call: NA
j_call: TRBJ1-2
cdr3_nt: TGCAGCGTTGACCAAGGTCTCCGGACAGTCTATGGCTACACCTTC
cdr3_aa: CSVDQGLRTVYGYTF

v_call: TRBV18
clone_size: few
d_call: NA
j_call: TRBJ2-5
cdr3_nt: TGTGCCAGCTCACCACTGACCAAACAAGAGACCCAGTACTTC
cdr3_aa: CASSPLTKQETQYF

v_call: TRBV20-1
clone_size: many
d_call: TRBD2
j_call: TRBJ2-5
cdr3_nt: TGCAGTGCTTTAGCGGGGGGCGCCCAAGAGACCCAGTACTTC
cdr3_aa: CSALAGGAQETQYF

v_call: TRBV18
clone_size: many
d_call: NA
j_call: TRBJ2-6
cdr3_nt: TGTGCCAGCTCACCACTCCTTACAGGAGGACTCTCTGGGGCCAACGTCCTGACTTTC
cdr3_aa: CASSPLLTGGLSGANVLTF

v_call: TRBV27
clone_size: NA
d_call: NA
j_call: TRBJ2-3
cdr3_nt: TGTGCCAGCAGTCGCTTCCCCGAGACCTCTAGCACAGATACGCAGTATTTT
cdr3_aa: CASSRFPETSSTDTQYF

v_call: TRBV15
clone_size: NA
d_call: NA
j_call: TRBJ2-1
cdr3_nt: TGTGCCACCAGCAGAGAAAACAATGAGCAGTTCTTC
cdr3_aa: CATSRENNEQFF

v_call: TRBV20-1
clone_size: many
d_call: TRBD1
j_call: TRBJ2-5
cdr3_nt: TGCAGTGCTAGACGCGCACTCCCGACAGGGGAAGAGACCCAGTACTTC
cdr3_aa: CSARRALPTGEETQYF

v_call: TRBV6-2/TRBV6-3
clone_size: NA
d_call: NA
j_call: TRBJ2-3
cdr3_nt: TGTGCCAGCAGTTACTTGACCAAAAGCACAGATACGCAGTATTTT
cdr3_aa: CASSYLTKSTDTQYF

v_call: TRBV5-1
clone_size: many
d_call: NA
j_call: TRBJ1-1
cdr3_nt: TGCGCCAGCAGCTTGCAAGGGGTTAACACTGAAGCTTTCTTT
cdr3_aa: CASSLQGVNTEAFF

v_call: TRBV20-1
clone_size: NA
d_call: NA
j_call: TRBJ2-5
cdr3_nt: TGCGGTGCTAGAGGAGGCGAGACCCAGTACTTC
cdr3_aa: CGARGGETQYF

v_call: TRBV12-3/TRBV12-4
clone_size: many
d_call: TRBD1
j_call: TRBJ2-5
cdr3_nt: TGTGCCAGCAGCTATGCAAGGACAGGGGTGGAGACCCAGTACTTC
cdr3_aa: CASSYARTGVETQYF

v_call: TRBV20-1
clone_size: NA
d_call: NA
j_call: TRBJ2-7
cdr3_nt: TGCAGTGCCACGGGACACTCCTACAAGCAGTACTTC
cdr3_aa: CSATGHSYKQYF

v_call: TRBV12-3/TRBV12-4
clone_size: NA
d_call: TRBD2
j_call: TRBJ2-3
cdr3_nt: TGTGCCAGCAGGGCGATGACTAGCGGGGGGGCGGGAGATACGCGGTATTTT
cdr3_aa: CASRAMTSGGAGDTRYF

v_call: TRBV5-5
clone_size: many
d_call: NA
j_call: TRBJ2-1
cdr3_nt: TGTGCCAGCAGCTTGGAGGGGCTATATGAGCAGTTCTTC
cdr3_aa: CASSLEGLYEQFF

v_call: TRBV19
clone_size: NA
d_call: TRBD1
j_call: TRBJ1-2
cdr3_nt: TGTGCCAGTAGTATTCAAGGGGGCCAGGATGGCTACACCTTC
cdr3_aa: CASSIQGGQDGYTF

v_call: TRBV6-2/TRBV6-3
clone_size: many
d_call: NA
j_call: TRBJ2-2
cdr3_nt: TGTGCCAGTCTCAGGGTGACCGGGGAGCTGTTTTTT
cdr3_aa: CASLRVTGELFF